Described below is a single T cell receptor (beta chain) sequence and its context. Its antigen remains undetermined. Base quality data are lacking; no much larger clone is found one base away. This sample was taken from a study of blood T cell repertoires in COVID-19 (dated by TCRdb to 2018 to 2020). As for the study more broadly: The collaborator samples originated in the United States, Italy and Spain and spanned the acute and convalescent phases of COVID-19. Where available, HLA class I and class II types were obtained from metadata supplied by the sample provider rather than from assay-based typing. Nearly every sample came with metadata listing a de-identified subject ID, COVID-19 status, age in years and sex. Subjects who had been exposed to COVID-19, were actively infected with it, or had recovered from it provided the deeply sampled blood TCRbeta repertoires that made up the dataset. The material from the prospective study consisted of cDNA or gDNA derived from T cells, B-cell-depleted T cells, or PBMCs. The repertoires were released in a freely available public database intended as a resource for research on the immune response to SARS-CoV-2. Samples came from the ongoing ImmuneRACE study (first 160 participants) plus 1,254 subjects from 6 global collaborators. Broader findings and caveats from the paper: The quantity of clinical and demographic metadata differed by source and by participant and was supplied without curation.

Whole blood was collected in K2EDTA tubes by collaborating institutions according to the institutions' own protocols. Collaborator samples were shipped for TCRbeta analysis as frozen whole blood, isolated PBMCs, or DNA extracted from either sample type. The immunoSEQ Assay, a bias-controlled multiplex PCR, was used to amplify TCRbeta CDR3 regions from genomic DNA. The authors' pipeline ran thus. Nucleated cell counts per sample were estimated from amplification of reference gene primers within the assay. To quantify the absolute abundance of each unique TCRbeta CDR3 rearrangement, sequence reads were collapsed and filtered. For each sample, productive Simpson clonality was calculated by taking the square root of Simpson's diversity index across productive rearrangements. Imported from immuneACCESS, the table was reduced by TCRdb to in-frame sequences with V and J called. These copies leave out some clones; in studies compared against another copy, an unresolved V gene accounts for under half, and the cause of the remainder is not known. V and J calls and clone size come straight from that table; D and trimming were deduced from the DNA. Within this sample are some 200,000 clones, with around 84% of them counted one time only. Approximately 6.1% of the sample lies in the top ten.

Germline trimming amounts to 5 bases on V and 0 bases on J, with 8 as the count of junction bases outside the gene matches. CDR3 length: 16 amino acids, cysteine to phenylalanine. The DNA shown is the 48-base CDR3, in frame from base 1. Taken from the germline V gene, the CDR1 and CDR2 loops are SGHTA and FQGTGA. The clonotype originates from a man aged 80 or over with acute or convalescent COVID-19. The chain joins TRBV7-3 to TRBJ1-1, and 8 junction bases match TRBD1. Input material: peripheral blood. The DNA is as follows: TGTGCCAGCAGCATCCAGGGGGCCGCTATGAACACTGAAGCTTTCTTT. Protein translation: CASSIQGAAMNTEAFF.